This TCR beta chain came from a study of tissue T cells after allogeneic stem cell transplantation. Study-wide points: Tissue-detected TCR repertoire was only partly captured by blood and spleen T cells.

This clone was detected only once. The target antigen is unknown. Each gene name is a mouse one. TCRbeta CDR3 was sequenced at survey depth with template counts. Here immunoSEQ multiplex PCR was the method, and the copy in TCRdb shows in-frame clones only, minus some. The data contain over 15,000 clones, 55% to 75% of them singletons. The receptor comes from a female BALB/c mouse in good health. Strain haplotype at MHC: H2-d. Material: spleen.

The CDR3 sequence is CASGTVNQAPLF. The CDR3 bases that were read are TGTGCCAGCGGGACAGTCAACCAGGCTCCGCTT. The chain couples TRBV13-2 to TRBJ1-5; perhaps TRBD1 as D (5 bases). The DNA ends 1 residue before the CDR3 does, and the rest of the CDR3 is filled in from the germline J gene. V dropped 5 bases and J dropped 3 bases, with 6 bases sitting between them. This CDR3 region has 12 residues. Looked up from germline, CDR1 is NNHNN and CDR2 is SYGAGS (reference sequence).